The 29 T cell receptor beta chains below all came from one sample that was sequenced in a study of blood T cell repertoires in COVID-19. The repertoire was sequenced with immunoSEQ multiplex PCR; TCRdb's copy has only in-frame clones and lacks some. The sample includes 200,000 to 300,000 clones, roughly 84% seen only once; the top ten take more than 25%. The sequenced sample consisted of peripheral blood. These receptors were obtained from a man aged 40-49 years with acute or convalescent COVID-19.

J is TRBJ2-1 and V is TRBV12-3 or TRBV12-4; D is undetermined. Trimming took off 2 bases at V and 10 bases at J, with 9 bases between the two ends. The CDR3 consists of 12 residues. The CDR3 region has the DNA TGTGCCAGCAGTTTAAACCTCAGGGAGCAGTTCTTC. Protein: CASSLNLREQFF.

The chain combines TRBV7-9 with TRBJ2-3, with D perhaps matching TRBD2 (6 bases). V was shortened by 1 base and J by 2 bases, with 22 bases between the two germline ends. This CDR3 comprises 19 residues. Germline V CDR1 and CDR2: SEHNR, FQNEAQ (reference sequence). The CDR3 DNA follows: TGTGCCAGCAGCTTAGTCACGTTAGCGGAGATATTAAACACAGATACGCAGTATTTT. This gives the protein CASSLVTLAEILNTDTQYF.

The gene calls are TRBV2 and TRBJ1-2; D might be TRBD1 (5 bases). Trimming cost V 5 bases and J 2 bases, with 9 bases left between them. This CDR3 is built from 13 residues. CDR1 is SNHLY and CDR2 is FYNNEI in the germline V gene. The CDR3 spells CASSIDRNYGYTF. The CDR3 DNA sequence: TGTGCCAGCAGTATCGACAGAAACTATGGCTACACCTTC.

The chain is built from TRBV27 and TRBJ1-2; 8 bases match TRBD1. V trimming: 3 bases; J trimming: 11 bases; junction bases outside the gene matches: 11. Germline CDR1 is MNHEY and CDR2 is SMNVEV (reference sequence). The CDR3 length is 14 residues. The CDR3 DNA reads TGTGCCAGCAGTTTTAGGACAGGGACGTACGCGTACACCTTC. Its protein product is CASSFRTGTYAYTF.

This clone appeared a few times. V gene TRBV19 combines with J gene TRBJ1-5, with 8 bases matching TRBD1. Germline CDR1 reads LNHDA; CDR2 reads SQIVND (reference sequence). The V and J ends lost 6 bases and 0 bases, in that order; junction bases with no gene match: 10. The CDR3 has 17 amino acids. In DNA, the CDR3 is TGTGCCAGTAGGGGATTGACAGGGGCTTATAGCAATCAGCCCCAGCATTTT. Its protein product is CASRGLTGAYSNQPQHF.

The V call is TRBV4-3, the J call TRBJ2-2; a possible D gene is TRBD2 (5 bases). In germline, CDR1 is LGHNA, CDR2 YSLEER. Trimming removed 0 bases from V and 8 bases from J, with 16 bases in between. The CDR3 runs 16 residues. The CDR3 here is CASSQDEGIVTGELFF. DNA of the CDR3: TGCGCCAGCAGCCAAGATGAGGGAATTGTTACGGGGGAGCTGTTTTTT.

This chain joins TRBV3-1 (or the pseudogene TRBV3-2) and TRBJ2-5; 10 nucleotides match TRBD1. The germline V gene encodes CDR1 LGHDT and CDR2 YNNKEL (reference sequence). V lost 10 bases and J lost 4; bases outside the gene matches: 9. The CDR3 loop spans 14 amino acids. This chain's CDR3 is CATSYRDRGETQYF. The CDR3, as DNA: TGTGCCACCTCCTACCGGGACAGGGGAGAGACCCAGTACTTC.

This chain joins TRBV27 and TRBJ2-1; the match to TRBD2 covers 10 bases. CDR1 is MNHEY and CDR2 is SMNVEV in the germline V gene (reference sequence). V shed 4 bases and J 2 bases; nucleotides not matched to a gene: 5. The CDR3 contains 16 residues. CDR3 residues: CASSSSSGSAYNEQFF. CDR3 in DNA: TGTGCCAGCAGTTCTTCTAGCGGGAGCGCCTACAATGAGCAGTTCTTC.

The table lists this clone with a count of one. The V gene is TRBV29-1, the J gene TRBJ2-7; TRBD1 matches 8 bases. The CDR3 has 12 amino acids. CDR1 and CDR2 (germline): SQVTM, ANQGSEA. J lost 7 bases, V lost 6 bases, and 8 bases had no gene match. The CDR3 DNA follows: TGCAGCGTGGTGCAGGGGGCGCGGGAGCAGTACTTC. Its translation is CSVVQGAREQYF.

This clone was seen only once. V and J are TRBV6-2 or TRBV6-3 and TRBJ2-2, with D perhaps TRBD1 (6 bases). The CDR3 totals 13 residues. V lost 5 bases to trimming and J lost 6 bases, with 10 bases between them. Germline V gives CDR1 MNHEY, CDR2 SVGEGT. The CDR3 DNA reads TGTGCCAGCAGTGTAACAGGGTCCGGGGAGCTGTTTTTT. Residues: CASSVTGSGELFF.

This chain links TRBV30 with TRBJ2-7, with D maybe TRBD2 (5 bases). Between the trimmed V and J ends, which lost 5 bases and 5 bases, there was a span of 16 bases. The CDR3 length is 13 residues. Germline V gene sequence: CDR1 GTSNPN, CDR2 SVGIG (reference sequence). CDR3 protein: CAWALGGDHEQYF. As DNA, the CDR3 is TGTGCCTGGGCACTCGGAGGCGACCACGAGCAGTACTTC.

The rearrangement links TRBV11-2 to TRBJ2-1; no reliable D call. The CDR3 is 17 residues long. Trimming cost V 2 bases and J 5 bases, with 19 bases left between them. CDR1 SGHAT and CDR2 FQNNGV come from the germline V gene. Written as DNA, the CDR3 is TGTGCCAGCAGCTTACGTGAGGTCCCTGGCAGCCACAATGAGCAGTTCTTC. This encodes CASSLREVPGSHNEQFF.

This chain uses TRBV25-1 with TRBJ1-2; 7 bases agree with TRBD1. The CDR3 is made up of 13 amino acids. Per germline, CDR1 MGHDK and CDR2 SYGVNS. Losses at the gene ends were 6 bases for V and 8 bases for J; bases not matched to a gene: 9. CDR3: CASSYDRVGGYTF. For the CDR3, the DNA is TGTGCCAGCAGCTATGACAGGGTCGGAGGCTACACCTTC.

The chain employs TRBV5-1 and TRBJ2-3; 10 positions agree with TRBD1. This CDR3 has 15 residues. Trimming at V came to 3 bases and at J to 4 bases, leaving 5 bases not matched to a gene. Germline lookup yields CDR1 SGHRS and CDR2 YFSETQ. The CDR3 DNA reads TGCGCCAGCAGCTCCGGGACAGGGGTACCAGATACGCAGTATTTT. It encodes CASSSGTGVPDTQYF.

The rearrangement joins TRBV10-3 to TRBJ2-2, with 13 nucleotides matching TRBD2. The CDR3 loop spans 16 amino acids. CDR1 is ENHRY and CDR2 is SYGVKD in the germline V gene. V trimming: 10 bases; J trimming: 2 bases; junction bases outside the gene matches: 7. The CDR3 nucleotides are TGTGCCACCGCACTAGCGGGAGGGCAAAACACCGGGGAGCTGTTTTTT. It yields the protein CATALAGGQNTGELFF.

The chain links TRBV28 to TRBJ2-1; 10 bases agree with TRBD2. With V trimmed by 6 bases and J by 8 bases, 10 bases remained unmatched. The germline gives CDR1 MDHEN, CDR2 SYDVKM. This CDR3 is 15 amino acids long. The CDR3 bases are TGTGCCAGCAGCCCAGGGGGAGCGGGAGGGTATGAGCAGTTCTTC. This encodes CASSPGGAGGYEQFF.

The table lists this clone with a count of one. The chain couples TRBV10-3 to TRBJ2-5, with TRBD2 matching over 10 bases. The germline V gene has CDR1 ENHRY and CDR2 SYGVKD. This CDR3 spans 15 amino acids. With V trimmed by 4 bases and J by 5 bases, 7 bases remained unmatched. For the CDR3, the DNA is TGTGCCATCAGTGGACCTAGCGGGAGATCGGAGACCCAGTACTTC. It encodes CAISGPSGRSETQYF.

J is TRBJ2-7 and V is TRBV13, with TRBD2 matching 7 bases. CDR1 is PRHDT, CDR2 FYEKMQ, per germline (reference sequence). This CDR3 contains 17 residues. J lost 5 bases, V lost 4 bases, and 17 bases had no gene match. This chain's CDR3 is CASSSTEGAGKRNEQYF. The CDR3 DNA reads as TGTGCCAGCAGCTCAACGGAAGGAGCGGGAAAAAGGAACGAGCAGTACTTC.

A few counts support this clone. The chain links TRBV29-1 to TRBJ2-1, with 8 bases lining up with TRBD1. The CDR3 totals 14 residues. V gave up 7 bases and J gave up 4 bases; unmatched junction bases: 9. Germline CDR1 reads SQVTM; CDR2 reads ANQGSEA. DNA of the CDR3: TGCAGCGCCCGAGGCGGACAGGGTTACAATGAGCAGTTCTTC. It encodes CSARGGQGYNEQFF.

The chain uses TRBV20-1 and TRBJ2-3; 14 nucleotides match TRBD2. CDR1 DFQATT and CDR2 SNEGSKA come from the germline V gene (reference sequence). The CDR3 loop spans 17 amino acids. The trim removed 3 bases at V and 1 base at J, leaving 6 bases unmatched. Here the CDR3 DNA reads TGCAGTGCTAGTGTTGGACTAGCGGGAGGTGGCACAGATACGCAGTATTTT. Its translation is CSASVGLAGGGTDTQYF.

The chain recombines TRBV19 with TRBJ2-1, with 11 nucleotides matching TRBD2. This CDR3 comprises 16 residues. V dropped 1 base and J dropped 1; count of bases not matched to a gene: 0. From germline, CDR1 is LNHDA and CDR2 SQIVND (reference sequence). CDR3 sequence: CASSIGTSGSYNEQFF. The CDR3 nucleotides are TGTGCCAGTAGTATAGGGACTAGCGGGTCCTACAATGAGCAGTTCTTC.

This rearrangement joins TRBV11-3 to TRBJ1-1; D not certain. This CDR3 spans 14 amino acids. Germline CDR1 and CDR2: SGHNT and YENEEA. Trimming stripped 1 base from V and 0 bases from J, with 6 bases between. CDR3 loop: CASSLGAVNTEAFF. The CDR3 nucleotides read TGTGCCAGCAGCTTAGGGGCAGTGAACACTGAAGCTTTCTTT.

CDR3 protein: CASSLAGDYGYTF. The CDR3 region has the DNA TGTGCCAGCAGTTTAGCGGGCGACTATGGCTACACCTTC. The gene calls are TRBV28 and TRBJ1-2; no firm D call. This CDR3 has 13 amino acids. V was shortened by 2 bases and J by 3 bases, with 7 bases between the two germline ends. CDR1 and CDR2 from the germline V gene are MDHEN and SYDVKM.

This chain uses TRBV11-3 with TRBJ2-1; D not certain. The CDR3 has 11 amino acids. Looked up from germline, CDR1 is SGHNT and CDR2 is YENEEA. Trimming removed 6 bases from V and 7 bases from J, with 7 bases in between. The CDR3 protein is CASSEKNEQFF. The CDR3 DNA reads TGTGCCAGCAGTGAGAAGAATGAGCAGTTCTTC.

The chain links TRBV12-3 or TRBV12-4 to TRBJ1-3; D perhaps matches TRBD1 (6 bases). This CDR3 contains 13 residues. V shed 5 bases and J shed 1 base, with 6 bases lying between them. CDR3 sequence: CASSTGSGNTIYF. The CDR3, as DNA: TGTGCCAGCAGTACAGGGTCTGGAAACACCATATATTTT.

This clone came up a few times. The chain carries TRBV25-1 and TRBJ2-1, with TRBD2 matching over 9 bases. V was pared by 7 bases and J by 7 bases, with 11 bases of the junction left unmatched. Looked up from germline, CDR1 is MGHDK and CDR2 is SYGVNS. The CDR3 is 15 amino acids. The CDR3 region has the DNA TGTGCCAGCACCCAGACTAGCGGAGCGGAGAATGAGCAGTTCTTC. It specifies CASTQTSGAENEQFF.

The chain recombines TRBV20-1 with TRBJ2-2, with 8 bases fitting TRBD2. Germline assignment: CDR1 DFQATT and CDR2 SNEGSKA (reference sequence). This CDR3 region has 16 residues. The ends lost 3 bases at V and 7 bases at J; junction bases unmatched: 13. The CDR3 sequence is CSASKSSGSAGGELFF. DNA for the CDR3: TGCAGTGCTAGTAAATCCAGCGGGAGTGCCGGCGGGGAGCTGTTTTTT.

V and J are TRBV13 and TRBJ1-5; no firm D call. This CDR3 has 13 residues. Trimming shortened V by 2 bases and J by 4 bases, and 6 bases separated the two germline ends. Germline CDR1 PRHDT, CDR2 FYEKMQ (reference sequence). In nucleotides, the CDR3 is TGTGCCAGCAGCTTATCCAGGAATCAGCCCCAGCATTTT. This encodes CASSLSRNQPQHF.

CDR3 amino acids: CASSPLGGAFQETQYF. The CDR3 region has the DNA TGTGCCAGCAGCCCCTTGGGGGGGGCGTTCCAAGAGACCCAGTACTTC. This chain joins TRBV7-2 and TRBJ2-5, with a possible D match to TRBD2 (7 bases). Trimming removed 5 bases from V and 1 base from J, with 17 bases in between. CDR1 is SGHTA and CDR2 is FQGNSA in the germline V gene. The CDR3 runs to 16 residues.